The rows below give T cell receptor beta chains drawn from one sample of a study of CD8 T cells in ankylosing spondylitis. TCRdb called the 5' RACE reads again in MiXCR, with one record for every CDR3 protein. The sample holds more than 100,000 distinct CDR3 sequences; 9.5% to 12% are singletons and the top ten take about 4%. What was sequenced was blood, either unsorted or a sorted T cell fraction (not recorded which). The receptors derive from a female donor with ankylosing spondylitis or in good health (not recorded which). The conserved cysteine and the conserved F or W are not part of the CDR3 here. The order of the fields is V gene, clone size, J gene, CDR3 protein. Rows give clone size only sometimes, using once, few, many, or a class for an expanded clone.

v_call: TRBV20-1; clone_size: many; j_call: TRBJ2-1; cdr3_aa: SASEEGTSYNEQF
v_call: TRBV2; clone_size: NA; j_call: TRBJ2-7; cdr3_aa: ASTTSGSEQY
v_call: TRBV4-2; clone_size: many; j_call: TRBJ2-1; cdr3_aa: ASSLHQVAGALYNEQF
v_call: TRBV2; clone_size: NA; j_call: TRBJ2-1; cdr3_aa: ASSDSDTSSYNEQF
v_call: TRBV3-1; clone_size: few; j_call: TRBJ1-1; cdr3_aa: ASRGQGYTEAF
v_call: TRBV2; clone_size: NA; j_call: TRBJ2-7; cdr3_aa: ASSDRASGRYEQY
v_call: TRBV14; clone_size: NA; j_call: TRBJ2-2; cdr3_aa: ASNGLTNTGELF
v_call: TRBV19; clone_size: many; j_call: TRBJ2-1; cdr3_aa: ASRVDISSYNEQF
v_call: TRBV12-3/TRBV12-4; clone_size: many; j_call: TRBJ2-7; cdr3_aa: ASSLPPAYEQY
v_call: TRBV12-3/TRBV12-4; clone_size: many; j_call: TRBJ2-1; cdr3_aa: ASSLTNEQF
v_call: TRBV4-1; clone_size: many; j_call: TRBJ2-7; cdr3_aa: ASSRHTGTSSSYEQY
v_call: TRBV7-2; clone_size: many; j_call: TRBJ2-3; cdr3_aa: ASSPGLGFYTQY
v_call: TRBV25-1; clone_size: many; j_call: TRBJ2-3; cdr3_aa: ASSDGFSDTQY
v_call: TRBV12-3/TRBV12-4; clone_size: many; j_call: TRBJ1-5; cdr3_aa: ASSRPSLNQPQH
v_call: TRBV5-6; clone_size: many; j_call: TRBJ2-1; cdr3_aa: ASSLGAGGRAFWNEQF
v_call: TRBV20-1; clone_size: NA; j_call: TRBJ2-5; cdr3_aa: SARGSSTGEETQY
v_call: TRBV5-1; clone_size: many; j_call: TRBJ1-5; cdr3_aa: ASINREDRDGNQPQH
v_call: TRBV9; clone_size: NA; j_call: TRBJ2-7; cdr3_aa: ASSVATGSLYEQY
v_call: TRBV9; clone_size: NA; j_call: TRBJ1-3; cdr3_aa: ASSEDGGNTIY
v_call: TRBV19; clone_size: many; j_call: TRBJ1-5; cdr3_aa: ASSIWAQGQPQH
v_call: TRBV7-9; clone_size: many; j_call: TRBJ1-3; cdr3_aa: ASSLAGAGNTIY
v_call: TRBV4-2; clone_size: few; j_call: TRBJ2-7; cdr3_aa: ASSQVKGGAFYEQY
v_call: TRBV6-5; clone_size: many; j_call: TRBJ2-3; cdr3_aa: ASSYKRGDGDTQY
v_call: TRBV14; clone_size: many; j_call: TRBJ2-1; cdr3_aa: ASSQTSGTLNSYNEQF
v_call: TRBV27; clone_size: many; j_call: TRBJ1-2; cdr3_aa: ASSPTDSHNYGYT
v_call: TRBV7-2; clone_size: many; j_call: TRBJ2-7; cdr3_aa: ASRLTSGGSYEQY
v_call: TRBV12-3/TRBV12-4; clone_size: NA; j_call: TRBJ2-1; cdr3_aa: ASSPRAVRDEQF
v_call: TRBV5-6; clone_size: many; j_call: TRBJ2-2; cdr3_aa: ASSLINREVGELF
v_call: TRBV7-8; clone_size: many; j_call: TRBJ2-1; cdr3_aa: ASSLNRRLNPGEQF
v_call: TRBV27; clone_size: many; j_call: TRBJ2-6; cdr3_aa: ASSLSSSGQGSAGANVLT
v_call: TRBV18; clone_size: many; j_call: TRBJ2-1; cdr3_aa: ASSPLSLGDEQF
v_call: TRBV7-9; clone_size: many; j_call: TRBJ2-7; cdr3_aa: ASSTGLAGVLEQY
v_call: TRBV12-3/TRBV12-4; clone_size: many; j_call: TRBJ1-2; cdr3_aa: ASRDRVPNYGYT
v_call: TRBV19; clone_size: many; j_call: TRBJ1-5; cdr3_aa: ASSIIWAGRLIAQPQH
v_call: TRBV18; clone_size: many; j_call: TRBJ1-1; cdr3_aa: ASSPPAGGNTEAF
v_call: TRBV14; clone_size: many; j_call: TRBJ1-2; cdr3_aa: ASSEGRNYGYT
v_call: TRBV7-2; clone_size: many; j_call: TRBJ1-6; cdr3_aa: ASSSRQALSPLH
v_call: TRBV25-1; clone_size: many; j_call: TRBJ1-5; cdr3_aa: ASSSDGHNQPQH
v_call: TRBV20-1; clone_size: many; j_call: TRBJ1-5; cdr3_aa: SARGVSSNQPQH
v_call: TRBV5-1; clone_size: many; j_call: TRBJ1-2; cdr3_aa: ASSLGDYGYT
v_call: TRBV20-1; clone_size: many; j_call: TRBJ1-1; cdr3_aa: SAAPGQGRRAF
v_call: TRBV3-1; clone_size: many; j_call: TRBJ2-2; cdr3_aa: ASSPIAARRAGELF
v_call: TRBV29-1; clone_size: NA; j_call: TRBJ2-3; cdr3_aa: SATGYYSTDTQY
v_call: TRBV20-1; clone_size: many; j_call: TRBJ1-1; cdr3_aa: SSLAPWTEAF
v_call: TRBV7-6; clone_size: many; j_call: TRBJ1-5; cdr3_aa: ASSLRERGENQPQH
v_call: TRBV5-1; clone_size: NA; j_call: TRBJ2-3; cdr3_aa: ASSLNGVGTDTQY
v_call: TRBV5-1; clone_size: many; j_call: TRBJ1-2; cdr3_aa: ASSLWVLDRAYGYT
v_call: TRBV7-2; clone_size: many; j_call: TRBJ2-1; cdr3_aa: ASSKTSGGSSYNEQF
v_call: TRBV14; clone_size: NA; j_call: TRBJ2-3; cdr3_aa: ASSPLKASTDTQY
v_call: TRBV12-3/TRBV12-4; clone_size: many; j_call: TRBJ2-7; cdr3_aa: ASSLRGPWGEQY
v_call: TRBV5-1; clone_size: NA; j_call: TRBJ1-1; cdr3_aa: ASSLAGGQGVTEAF
v_call: TRBV5-1; clone_size: NA; j_call: TRBJ2-2; cdr3_aa: ASSRGQNTGELF
v_call: TRBV7-8; clone_size: many; j_call: TRBJ2-1; cdr3_aa: ASSIGTSGSYNEQF